The TCR beta chain under discussion was sequenced for a study of cytomegalovirus exposure and HLA in healthy donors. Study observations and caveats: A later analysis revealed that TCR association rates differed between HLA loci, peaking at DRB1 and bottoming out at HLA-C. In an earlier analysis, in some 600 donors, most V segments appeared productive either ~87% or ~30% of the time.

V was trimmed by 0 bases and J by 3 bases, leaving 8 bases between them. The length of the CDR3 is 14 residues. Germline CDR1 reads SEHNR; CDR2 reads FQNEAQ (reference sequence). Amplification used 60 Vbeta primers and 13 Jbeta primers. As originally analysed: The count from a later analysis was some 83 million unique TCR beta chains, 9 million to 12 million of them shared. This table comes from immunoSEQ multiplex PCR, and its TCRdb copy is limited to in-frame clones, with some not included. V, J and clone size derive from that table, while D and trimming were established from the DNA sequence. The sample lists 100,000 to 150,000 clones, roughly three quarters occurring once. This clone was counted a few times. Its specificity is not known.

The clonotype was recovered from a man in his thirties or forties in good health and CMV-seropositive. The rearrangement uses TRBV7-9 and TRBJ1-1, with unresolved D. The sequencing input was PBMCs. In DNA form, the CDR3 reads TGTGCCAGCAGCTTAGCGGTCAGGTACACTGAAGCTTTCTTT. Its translation: CASSLAVRYTEAFF.